Below are 25 T cell receptor beta chains sequenced from a single sample in a study of shared clonotypes between healthy human individuals. TCRdb's copy holds only in-frame clones and misses some; the assay was immunoSEQ multiplex PCR. The sample shows about 1 million clones, about 74% of them seen only once. The sequenced material came from memory CD4+ T cells sorted from blood. Specified subset: CD45RA-negative fraction. The receptor set was obtained from a man aged 18 to 29 in good health.

This clone appeared many times. The chain combines TRBV2 with TRBJ2-1; 8 positions agree with TRBD1. Germline loops: CDR1 SNHLY, CDR2 FYNNEI. The CDR3 has 15 amino acids. The ends lost 5 bases at V and 10 bases at J; junction bases unmatched: 13. The CDR3, as DNA: TGTGCCAGCAGTCTTAACAGGGGGTCGATTGGGGAGCAGTTCTTC. As protein: CASSLNRGSIGEQFF.

This chain links TRBV15 with TRBJ2-3, with 7 bases aligning to TRBD2. CDR3 length: 15 residues. Germline trimming cut 5 bases from V and 4 bases from J; bases unmatched to any gene: 9. Germline assignment: CDR1 LNHNV and CDR2 YYDKDF (reference sequence). CDR3 loop: CATSRRSGGADTQYF. DNA of the CDR3: TGTGCCACCAGCCGCCGGTCGGGGGGAGCAGATACGCAGTATTTT.

This clone occurred once. One end of the junction does not line up with germline, which may come from a read error. V is TRBV7-7 and J is TRBJ2-5; tentatively, D is TRBD1 (6 bases). In germline, CDR1 is SSHAT, CDR2 FNYEAQ (reference sequence). The CDR3 extends over 16 amino acids. The CDR3 loop is CASSLGTRDNQETQYF. The CDR3 DNA reads TGTGCTAGCAGCTTAGGGACACGGGACAACCAAGAGACCCAGTACTTC.

A word on this clone: The sample holds other DNA sequences that translate to the same CDR3. This chain joins TRBV5-4 and TRBJ2-3; 8 bases map to TRBD1. The CDR3 is made up of 14 amino acids. The ends lost 4 bases at V and 1 base at J; junction bases unmatched: 2. CDR1 and CDR2 from the germline V gene are SGHNT and YYREEE (reference sequence). CDR3 region: CASSPGQGTDTQYF. The CDR3 nucleotides are TGTGCCAGCAGCCCGGGACAGGGCACAGATACGCAGTATTTT. The full variable domain, rest sourced from reference TRBV5-4 and TRBJ2-3, is ETGVTQSPTHLIKTRGQQVTLRCSSQSGHNTVSWYQQALGQGPQFIFQYYREEENGRGNFPPRFSGLQFPNYSSELNVNALELDDSALYLCASSPGQGTDTQYFGPGTRLTVL.

The chain uses TRBV29-1 and TRBJ1-1; possibly TRBD1 for D (6 bases). CDR3 length: 15 amino acids. Germline CDR1 is SQVTM and CDR2 is ANQGSEA. V lost 4 bases and J 5 bases, leaving 20 bases between the germline ends. The CDR3 sequence is CSVAFGGRRRTEAFF. The CDR3 DNA sequence: TGCAGCGTTGCTTTCGGGGGGCGGAGGAGGACTGAAGCTTTCTTT.

The J gene is TRBJ2-3, the V gene TRBV30; TRBD2 matches at 9 bases. CDR1 is GTSNPN and CDR2 is SVGIG in the germline V gene (reference sequence). The CDR3 runs to 16 residues. J gave up 2 bases and V 0 bases, and 6 bases lay outside the gene matches. This CDR3 is CAWSVSRTSVTDTQYF. DNA of the CDR3: TGTGCCTGGAGTGTCTCCCGGACTAGCGTCACAGATACGCAGTATTTT.

This chain joins TRBV19 and TRBJ1-2; D is possibly TRBD1 (6 bases). V was pared by 3 bases and J by 2 bases, with 10 bases between. The CDR3 extends over 14 amino acids. CDR1 is LNHDA, CDR2 SQIVND, per germline (reference sequence). The CDR3 DNA follows: TGTGCCAGTAGTATTGGGGGCCCAAACTATGGCTACACCTTC. Residues: CASSIGGPNYGYTF.

A single count supports this clone. In the same sample, other DNA sequences code for this CDR3. The J gene is TRBJ1-1, the V gene TRBV5-1, with 9 bases that match TRBD1. V shed 4 bases, J shed 3 bases, and the junction held 7 bases outside the gene matches. The V gene's germline CDR1 is SGHRS and CDR2 YFSETQ. The length of the CDR3 is 15 residues. CDR3 amino acids: CASSLGDRADTEAFF. The CDR3 DNA follows: TGCGCCAGCAGCCTGGGGGACAGGGCTGACACTGAAGCTTTCTTT.

The J gene is TRBJ2-3, the V gene TRBV4-2; D gene ambiguous. Germline V gives CDR1 LGHNA, CDR2 YNFKEQ. Trimming took 0 bases from V and 2 from J, leaving 21 bases between them. The CDR3 extends over 19 amino acids. The CDR3 here is CASSQDYERVRRSTDTQYF. The CDR3 coding sequence is TGTGCCAGCAGCCAAGATTACGAAAGGGTTCGACGTTCCACAGATACGCAGTATTTT.

This clone was recorded only once. J is TRBJ1-1 and V is TRBV15; no definite D call. Germline values: CDR1 LNHNV, CDR2 YYDKDF (reference sequence). The CDR3 is 15 amino acids. Trimming stripped 0 bases from V and 5 bases from J, with 13 bases between. The CDR3 DNA sequence: TGTGCCACCAGCAGAGAGACTGTCGTGACAACTGAAGCTTTCTTT. It specifies CATSRETVVTTEAFF.

The chain uses TRBV7-8 and TRBJ2-2, with TRBD2 identical over 12 bases. The J segment lost 3 bases and the V segment lost 1 base, leaving 3 bases of the junction unmatched. The CDR3 length is 17 residues. Germline V gene data show CDR1 as SGHVS and CDR2 as FQNEAQ. The CDR3, as DNA: TGTGCCAGCAGCTTAGAGACTAGCGGGAGATACACCGGGGAGCTGTTTTTT. Translating gives CASSLETSGRYTGELFF.

J is TRBJ2-1 and V is TRBV5-5, with D unclear. V gave up 1 base and J gave up 0 bases, with 11 bases separating them. Germline V gives CDR1 SGHKS, CDR2 YYEKEE (reference sequence). The CDR3 runs to 16 residues. Here the CDR3 DNA reads TGTGCCAGCAGCTTGCGGTGGGAAAGCTCCTACAATGAGCAGTTCTTC. Encoded protein: CASSLRWESSYNEQFF. The full variable domain, completed using reference TRBV5-5 and TRBJ2-1, is DAGVTQSPTHLIKTRGQQVTLRCSPISGHKSVSWYQQVLGQGPQFIFQYYEKEERGRGNFPDRFSARQFPNYSSELNVNALLLGDSALYLCASSLRWESSYNEQFFGPGTRLTVL.

The rearrangement links TRBV10-3 to TRBJ1-2, with 7 bases matching TRBD1. Germline loops: CDR1 ENHRY, CDR2 SYGVKD. V shed 3 bases and J 8 bases; nucleotides not matched to a gene: 6. The CDR3 length is 13 residues. CDR3 residues: CAISDEGARGYTF. The CDR3 DNA reads TGTGCCATCAGTGATGAGGGGGCGAGAGGCTACACCTTC.

The V and J genes are TRBV7-2 and TRBJ2-1; D gene uncertain. CDR1 is SGHTA and CDR2 is FQGNSA in the germline V gene. The CDR3 spans 13 residues. The germline V and J ends were trimmed by 2 bases and 6 bases, with 8 bases remaining between them. CDR3 sequence reads: CASSLHPSNEQFF. The CDR3 DNA follows: TGTGCCAGCAGCTTACACCCTTCCAATGAGCAGTTCTTC. Supplemented by reference TRBV7-2 and TRBJ2-1, the full variable domain reads GAGVSQSPSNKVTEKGKDVELRCDPISGHTALYWYRQSLGQGLEFLIYFQGNSAPDKSGLPSDRFSAERTGGSVSTLTIQRTQQEDSAVYLCASSLHPSNEQFFGPGTRLTVL.

The chain couples TRBV30 to TRBJ1-5; D might be TRBD1 (5 bases). This CDR3 has 13 residues. V was clipped by 3 bases and J by 9 bases, with 15 bases between them. From germline, CDR1 is GTSNPN and CDR2 SVGIG (reference sequence). This chain's CDR3 is CAWRNSGERPQHF. DNA of the CDR3: TGTGCCTGGAGGAACTCGGGGGAGCGGCCCCAGCATTTT.

V and J are TRBV27 and TRBJ1-4; the D gene is possibly TRBD1 (6 bases). V was clipped by 5 bases and J by 8 bases, with 15 bases between them. Germline CDR1 is MNHEY and CDR2 is SMNVEV (reference sequence). The CDR3 runs 14 residues. In DNA form, the CDR3 reads TGTGCCAGCAGTATCTACAGGGACGGAGAAAAACTGTTTTTT. Protein sequence: CASSIYRDGEKLFF.

On this clone: The sample holds other DNA sequences that translate to the same CDR3. The chain links TRBV11-2 to TRBJ2-3, with 8 bases fitting TRBD2. V lost 6 bases to trimming and J lost 1 base; unmatched junction nucleotides: 3. The germline CDR1 and CDR2 sequences are SGHAT and FQNNGV. This CDR3 has 14 residues. In DNA, the CDR3 is TGTGCCAGCAGTCTGACTAGCGGCACAGATACGCAGTATTTT. This encodes CASSLTSGTDTQYF. The complete variable domain, with remaining parts taken from reference TRBV11-2 and TRBJ2-3, reads EAGVAQSPRYKIIEKRQSVAFWCNPISGHATLYWYQQILGQGPKLLIQFQNNGVVDDSQLPKDRFSAERLKGVDSTLKIQPAKLEDSAVYLCASSLTSGTDTQYFGPGTRLTVL.

This clone was found many times. The V gene is TRBV7-9, the J gene TRBJ1-2; tentative D call: TRBD1 (5 bases). The germline V gene has CDR1 SEHNR and CDR2 FQNEAQ (reference sequence). The CDR3 has 14 residues. Trimming pared 8 bases from V and 7 bases from J, leaving 20 bases between. The CDR3 DNA is TGTGCCAGCGGCTCAGGGACGGAGGGTAGTGGCTACACCTTC. Encoded protein: CASGSGTEGSGYTF. Full variable domain (rest looked up from reference TRBV7-9 and TRBJ1-2): DTGVSQNPRHKITKRGQNVTFRCDPISEHNRLYWYRQTLGQGPEFLTYFQNEAQLEKSRLLSDRFSAERPKGSFSTLEIQRTEQGDSAMYLCASGSGTEGSGYTFGSGTRLTVV.

The J gene is TRBJ2-7, the V gene TRBV6-6; no reliable D call. This CDR3 has 13 amino acids. Trimming pared 1 base from V and 7 bases from J, leaving 11 bases between. Germline loops: CDR1 MNHNY, CDR2 SVGAGI (reference sequence). This CDR3 is CASSYYTSTEQYF. CDR3 nucleotides: TGTGCCAGCAGTTACTATACCTCGACAGAGCAGTACTTC.

This chain joins TRBV9 and TRBJ2-1, with 13 bases that match TRBD2. The germline CDR1 and CDR2 sequences are SGDLS and YYNGEE. Trimming took 3 bases from V and 8 from J; bases not matched to a gene: 5. This CDR3 is built from 15 residues. The CDR3 reads CASSDGLAGVDEQFF. The DNA of the CDR3 is TGTGCCAGCAGCGACGGACTAGCGGGAGTGGATGAGCAGTTCTTC.

This chain uses TRBV19 with TRBJ1-5; D not resolved. Looked up from germline, CDR1 is LNHDA and CDR2 is SQIVND (reference sequence). The CDR3 is made up of 13 amino acids. Trimming took 1 base from V and 9 from J, leaving 10 bases between them. CDR3 DNA sequence: TGTGCCAGTAGTATAGTAGCGGAGGGGCCCCAGCATTTT. Translated: CASSIVAEGPQHF.

The V call is TRBV10-1, the J call TRBJ2-5; tentative D call: TRBD1 (6 bases). The germline CDR1 and CDR2 sequences are WNHNN and SYGVQD (reference sequence). V was cut by 4 bases and J by 0 bases, with 6 bases left in between. The CDR3 consists of 13 residues. CDR3 protein: CASSGTDQETQYF. CDR3 bases: TGCGCCAGCAGTGGGACAGACCAAGAGACCCAGTACTTC.

The chain couples TRBV7-2 to TRBJ1-5; TRBD1 is a possible D gene (6 bases). The V end was cut by 4 bases, the J end by 5 bases, with 9 bases between. Germline CDR1 SGHTA, CDR2 FQGNSA. The CDR3 consists of 13 residues. In DNA form, the CDR3 reads TGTGCCAGCAGCTCACGGACAGATCAGCCCCAGCATTTT. This sequence encodes CASSSRTDQPQHF. The whole variable domain, remainder taken from reference TRBV7-2 and TRBJ1-5, is GAGVSQSPSNKVTEKGKDVELRCDPISGHTALYWYRQSLGQGLEFLIYFQGNSAPDKSGLPSDRFSAERTGGSVSTLTIQRTQQEDSAVYLCASSSRTDQPQHFGDGTRLSIL.

This chain connects TRBV5-4 to TRBJ2-7; D is tentatively TRBD1 or TRBD2 (5 bases each). This CDR3 region has 12 residues. V lost 4 bases and J 4 bases, leaving 9 bases between the germline ends. Germline CDR1 and CDR2: SGHNT and YYREEE (reference sequence). The CDR3: CASSGDPYEQYF. In nucleotides, the CDR3 is TGTGCCAGCAGCGGGGACCCTTACGAGCAGTACTTC. The full variable domain, completed using reference TRBV5-4 and TRBJ2-7, is ETGVTQSPTHLIKTRGQQVTLRCSSQSGHNTVSWYQQALGQGPQFIFQYYREEENGRGNFPPRFSGLQFPNYSSELNVNALELDDSALYLCASSGDPYEQYFGPGTRLTVT.

The chain employs TRBV29-1 and TRBJ2-7; D remains ambiguous. Germline CDR1 is SQVTM and CDR2 is ANQGSEA. With 4 bases removed from V and 0 bases from J, the gap between germline ends came to 4 bases. This CDR3 spans 11 amino acids. CDR3 region: CSVAGSYEQYF. CDR3 DNA: TGCAGCGTTGCCGGCTCCTACGAGCAGTACTTC.